This T cell receptor (beta chain) stems from a study of OX40 agonist ivuxolimab in advanced cancers. About the study: Partial responses were seen in three patients, one with hepatocellular carcinoma and two with cutaneous melanoma. The study's findings and limits: Normalized T-cell clonal expansion was also low in some nonresponders.

V shed 3 bases and J 7 bases; nucleotides not matched to a gene: 10. The CDR3 has 16 residues. CDR1 is SGHAT and CDR2 is FQNNGV in the germline V gene. Regarding this clone: The antigen remains unidentified.

Repertoires were generated with immunoSEQ multiplex PCR, while TCRdb's copy carries only in-frame clones and drops some. The sample shows fewer than 100,000 clones, roughly 90% of them seen only once. This receptor was obtained from an adult with an advanced solid tumor such as melanoma, head and neck, liver or kidney cancer. The sequenced sample was CD4+ or CD8+ T cells sorted from blood, obtained in a trial of the OX40 agonist ivuxolimab. The V call is TRBV11-2, the J call TRBJ2-1; 9 positions agree with TRBD2. The CDR3: CASSFLAGSFWNEQFF. DNA of the CDR3: TGTGCCAGCAGCTTTCTAGCGGGAAGTTTTTGGAATGAGCAGTTCTTC.